The 28 T cell receptor beta chains below all came from one sample that was sequenced in a study of CD8 T cells in ankylosing spondylitis. One entry per CDR3 protein results from TCRdb running MiXCR on the 5' RACE reads. The sample includes fewer than 550,000 distinct CDR3 sequences, approximately 5% seen only once; the top ten take under 4.5%. Their target antigens are unknown. Points from the study as a whole: For ankylosing spondylitis blood, a TCR beta motif of seven to nine highly homologous variants appeared characteristic.

The specimen sequenced was blood, either unsorted or a sorted T cell fraction (not recorded which). Every receptor here comes from a male donor with ankylosing spondylitis.

This clonotype has at least ten counts. The chain uses TRBV7-2 and TRBJ2-5; possibly TRBD2 for D (5 bases). Per germline, CDR1 SGHTA and CDR2 FQGNSA. Trimming shortened V by 5 bases and J by 5 bases, and 15 bases separated the two germline ends. The CDR3 has 14 residues. The CDR3, as DNA: TGTGCCAGCAGCCCCACTAGTATCGTGGAGACCCAGTACTTC. Protein product: CASSPTSIVETQYF.

This clonotype has ten or more counts. This chain uses TRBV6-2 or TRBV6-3 with TRBJ2-3; D is uncertain. CDR1 MNHEY and CDR2 SVGEGT come from the germline V gene. The CDR3 is made up of 13 amino acids. V lost 0 bases to trimming and J lost 4 bases, with 5 bases between them. DNA of the CDR3: TGTGCCAGCAGTTACTCCCCGCCAGATACGCAGTATTTT. Encoded protein: CASSYSPPDTQYF.

This clonotype occurred a few times. V and J are TRBV4-2 and TRBJ2-3; the match to TRBD2 covers 8 bases. This CDR3 region has 17 residues. The V gene end was trimmed by 0 bases and the J gene end by 2 bases; junction bases not matched to a gene: 7. Looked up from germline, CDR1 is LGHNA and CDR2 is YNFKEQ. CDR3 protein: CASSQEVLAEDTDTQYF. The CDR3 coding sequence is TGTGCCAGCAGCCAAGAGGTACTAGCGGAAGACACAGATACGCAGTATTTT.

V and J are TRBV20-1 and TRBJ2-5; 7 nucleotides align to TRBD1. The CDR3 covers 13 residues. Germline V gene data show CDR1 as DFQATT and CDR2 as SNEGSKA (reference sequence). Trimming at V came to 4 bases and at J to 2 bases, leaving 4 bases not matched to a gene. CDR3 sequence (DNA): TGCAGTGCTAATCGGGACAGTCAAGAGACCCAGTACTTC. This translates into CSANRDSQETQYF.

The CDR3 loop is CASTRPAGLTEAFF. DNA of the CDR3: TGTGCCAGCACCCGACCCGCGGGGTTGACTGAAGCTTTCTTT. The chain has TRBV6-2 or TRBV6-3 and TRBJ1-1; D is unresolved. CDR1 is MNHEY and CDR2 is SVGEGT in the germline V gene. V dropped 7 bases and J dropped 5 bases, with 17 bases sitting between them. There are 14 residues in the CDR3.

On this clonotype itself: As the CDR3 is not closed by the conserved phenylalanine or tryptophan, this likely results from a read error. The limits of the CDR3 on the DNA are not certain, so only TCRdb's listed CDR3 is given. The J gene is TRBJ2-1, the V gene TRBV6-5; the listed D gene, TRBD1, was not tested against the DNA. Counting both end residues, the CDR3 totals 10 amino acids. Germline V gene sequence: CDR1 MNHEY, CDR2 SVGAGI. The CDR3 sequence is CASRGVTWFL.

This clonotype has ten or more counts. The gene calls are TRBV7-9 and TRBJ2-3, with a possible D match to TRBD2 (5 bases). This CDR3 has 12 amino acids. Deletions cut 5 bases from V and 6 bases from J, with 9 bases between. In germline, CDR1 is SEHNR, CDR2 FQNEAQ (reference sequence). CDR3: CASSPERDTQYF. DNA of the CDR3: TGTGCCAGCAGCCCAGAGCGGGATACGCAGTATTTT.

This clonotype was observed a few times. The chain joins TRBV29-1 to TRBJ2-7; unclear D gene. Germline V lookup: CDR1 SQVTM, CDR2 ANQGSEA. This CDR3 contains 11 residues. V lost 1 base, J lost 5 bases, and 6 bases lay in between. CDR3 residues: CSVEVVDEQYF. The CDR3, as DNA: TGCAGCGTTGAAGTTGTCGACGAGCAGTACTTC.

The table lists this clonotype with many counts. The genes are TRBV6-1 and TRBJ1-1; 8 positions agree with TRBD1. Per germline, CDR1 MNHNS and CDR2 SASEGT. The CDR3 runs 15 residues. With V trimmed by 6 bases and J by 1 base, 7 bases remained unmatched. Written as DNA, the CDR3 is TGTGCCAGCAGAATACGACAGGGGTCGAACACTGAAGCTTTCTTT. It codes for CASRIRQGSNTEAFF.

This clonotype has a handful of counts. CDR3 amino acids: CSARDPGGGLTDTQYF. In nucleotides, the CDR3 is TGCAGTGCTAGAGATCCCGGGGGAGGGCTGACAGATACGCAGTATTTT. The chain has TRBV20-1 and TRBJ2-3, with 7 bases matching TRBD2. After removal of 0 bases from V and 3 bases from J, the junction contained 9 bases not matched to a gene. Germline-derived CDR1 and CDR2 are DFQATT and SNEGSKA (reference sequence). There are 16 residues in the CDR3.

This clonotype has a count of ten or more. The chain recombines TRBV4-3 with TRBJ2-2; D not certain. The CDR3 is 15 residues long. With 0 bases removed from V and 4 bases from J, the gap between germline ends came to 9 bases. CDR1 LGHNA and CDR2 YSLEER come from the germline V gene. The DNA of the CDR3 is TGCGCCAGCAGCCAAGATCGACGGCGCACCGGGGAGCTGTTTTTT. It encodes CASSQDRRRTGELFF.

As to this clonotype: Relative to the germline gene, one junction end is altered; a read error may explain this. This chain joins TRBV10-3 and TRBJ1-4; D ambiguous. CDR3 length: 15 residues. CDR1 is ENHRY and CDR2 is SYGVKD in the germline V gene. Here the CDR3 reads CAISGIYGPNEKLIF. The CDR3 coding sequence is TGTGCCATCAGTGGGATTTACGGCCCTAATGAAAAACTGATTTTT.

This clonotype was seen only a few times. The chain joins TRBV5-1 to TRBJ2-2; D is unclear. CDR1 and CDR2 from the germline V gene are SGHRS and YFSETQ. Trimming took 4 bases from V and 8 from J, leaving 12 bases between them. The CDR3 sequence is 13 residues long. This CDR3 reads CASSAEPIGELFF. CDR3 coding DNA: TGCGCCAGCAGCGCCGAACCGATAGGGGAGCTGTTTTTT.

The genes are TRBV2 and TRBJ1-1, with 7 bases aligning to TRBD1. Germline lookup yields CDR1 SNHLY and CDR2 FYNNEI. The CDR3 length is 16 residues. V was clipped by 2 bases and J by 2 bases; unmatched bases: 8. DNA for the CDR3: TGTGCCAGCAGTGAAAGGTGGGCAGGGGGAAACACTGAAGCTTTCTTT. The encoded protein is CASSERWAGGNTEAFF.

Only a few counts were recorded for this clonotype. This sequence joins TRBV5-5 and TRBJ1-2; 9 positions agree with TRBD1. The CDR3 extends over 15 amino acids. Germline CDR1 reads SGHKS; CDR2 reads YYEKEE (reference sequence). The junction had 10 bases not matched to a gene; V was cut back by 2 bases and J by 8 bases. DNA of the CDR3: TGTGCCAGCAGCTTTACTGCGGGACAGGGCATAGGCTACACCTTC. Amino acid sequence: CASSFTAGQGIGYTF.

This clonotype was recorded many times. The J gene is TRBJ2-5, the V gene TRBV7-2, with 7 bases lining up with TRBD1. CDR1 SGHTA and CDR2 FQGNSA come from the germline V gene. Unmatched junction bases numbered 7, after V lost 5 bases and J lost 4 bases. This CDR3 contains 14 residues. CDR3 DNA sequence: TGTGCCAGCAGCGCGAACAGGGGACGAGAGACCCAGTACTTC. Encoded protein: CASSANRGRETQYF.

This clonotype came up many times. The chain uses TRBV5-1 and TRBJ2-7, with TRBD2 matching over 14 bases. V dropped 3 bases and J dropped 3; count of bases not matched to a gene: 8. This CDR3 is built from 17 residues. Per germline, CDR1 SGHRS and CDR2 YFSETQ. Here the CDR3 DNA reads TGCGCCAGCAGCTGGGGGACTAGCGGGAGTTTTTACTACGAGCAGTACTTC. Amino acids: CASSWGTSGSFYYEQYF.

In its sample, this clonotype was seen many times. This chain connects TRBV5-1 to TRBJ2-1; 7 nucleotides agree with TRBD1. The CDR3 has 16 amino acids. Germline V gene data show CDR1 as SGHRS and CDR2 as YFSETQ. Trimming removed 3 bases from V and 8 bases from J; junction bases left unmatched: 14. In nucleotides, the CDR3 is TGCGCCAGCAGCTCCTCCGGGACAGCCCTTGGCGATGAGCAGTTCTTC. Protein: CASSSSGTALGDEQFF.

This clonotype was seen at least ten times. This chain links TRBV24-1 with TRBJ2-2; possibly TRBD1 or TRBD2 for D (5 bases each). Trimming stripped 4 bases from V and 3 bases from J, with 14 bases between. This CDR3 comprises 16 residues. CDR1 is KGHDR and CDR2 is SFDVKD in the germline V gene. The CDR3 region has the DNA TGTGCCACCAGTGAGGGGGTTGGGGTGCACACCGGGGAGCTGTTTTTT. Translating gives CATSEGVGVHTGELFF.

This clonotype was seen repeatedly, ten times or more. The gene calls are TRBV4-2 and TRBJ2-2; D remains unclear. Germline V CDR1 and CDR2: LGHNA, YNFKEQ. The length of the CDR3 is 17 residues. V lost 0 bases and J lost 4, with 15 bases in between. CDR3 amino acids: CASSQDWATILTGELFF. The CDR3 coding sequence is TGTGCCAGCAGCCAAGATTGGGCTACTATCCTCACCGGGGAGCTGTTTTTT.

In its sample, this clonotype was seen many times. As DNA, the CDR3 is TGCAGTGCCCCTAGCCCCAGCTCCGGGGAGCTGTTTTTT. Residues: CSAPSPSSGELFF. J is TRBJ2-2 and V is TRBV20-1; a possible D gene is TRBD2 (5 bases). The CDR3 is 13 amino acids. The germline V and J ends were trimmed by 6 bases and 6 bases, with 14 bases remaining between them. Germline V gene lookup returns CDR1 DFQATT and CDR2 SNEGSKA (reference sequence).

This clonotype occurred many times. This chain uses TRBV5-1 with TRBJ2-3; 13 positions agree with TRBD2. Germline CDR1 SGHRS, CDR2 YFSETQ. Unmatched junction bases numbered 5, after V lost 5 bases and J lost 5 bases. The CDR3 is made up of 15 amino acids. CDR3 sequence (DNA): TGCGCCAGCAGACTAGCGGGAGGGCAGGGAGATACGCAGTATTTT. As protein: CASRLAGGQGDTQYF.

This clonotype was detected ten times or more. The chain joins TRBV5-1 to TRBJ1-2; D ambiguous. V lost 0 bases to trimming and J lost 8 bases, with 11 bases between them. Germline V gives CDR1 SGHRS, CDR2 YFSETQ. The CDR3 extends over 13 amino acids. The DNA for the CDR3 is TGCGCCAGCAGCTTGGATCGTACCTTGGGCTACACCTTC. This translates into CASSLDRTLGYTF.

This clonotype has ten or more counts. The chain recombines TRBV20-1 with TRBJ2-2, with 8 bases identical to TRBD1. The CDR3 is made up of 14 amino acids. Looked up from germline, CDR1 is DFQATT and CDR2 is SNEGSKA (reference sequence). The J segment lost 2 bases and the V segment lost 3 bases, leaving 2 bases of the junction unmatched. The CDR3 sequence: CSARDRVNTGELFF. CDR3 coding DNA: TGCAGTGCTAGGGACAGGGTAAACACCGGGGAGCTGTTTTTT.

The table lists this clonotype with many counts. The gene calls are TRBV20-1 and TRBJ1-2; D ambiguous. The germline CDR1 and CDR2 sequences are DFQATT and SNEGSKA (reference sequence). The CDR3 has 14 amino acids. V dropped 1 base and J dropped 3 bases, with 12 bases sitting between them. The CDR3 DNA reads TGCAGTGCTAGAGGGCCCGGGCGGGACTATGGCTACACCTTC. Translation gives CSARGPGRDYGYTF.

Many counts were recorded for this clonotype. The chain links TRBV7-9 to TRBJ2-4; D may be TRBD1 or TRBD2 (5 bases each). Deletions cut 5 bases from V and 5 bases from J, with 16 bases between. CDR1 and CDR2 from the germline V gene are SEHNR and FQNEAQ (reference sequence). This CDR3 is 15 amino acids long. As DNA, the CDR3 is TGTGCCAGCAGCCAACGGGGCTCATCCCAAAACATTCAGTACTTC. Its translation is CASSQRGSSQNIQYF.

This clonotype was found many times. The chain recombines TRBV4-2 with TRBJ2-3; D call uncertain. CDR3 length: 13 residues. From germline, CDR1 is LGHNA and CDR2 YNFKEQ. V lost 0 bases, J lost 6 bases, and 7 bases lay in between. The CDR3 here is CASSQDLGDTQYF. CDR3 bases: TGTGCCAGCAGCCAAGATTTGGGGGATACGCAGTATTTT.

In this sample, this clonotype turned up many times. The rearrangement joins TRBV20-1 to TRBJ1-2, with no clear D. Trimming shortened V by 5 bases and J by 3 bases, and 7 bases separated the two germline ends. CDR1 DFQATT and CDR2 SNEGSKA come from the germline V gene (reference sequence). The CDR3 is 11 residues long. CDR3 residues: CSAQTDYGYTF. The DNA of the CDR3 is TGCAGTGCTCAAACAGACTATGGCTACACCTTC.